These 23 T cell receptor beta chains originate from one sample sequenced in a study of shared clonotypes between healthy human individuals (dated by TCRdb to about 2020). Library construction relied on the immunoSEQ multiplex PCR assay. TCRdb took over this immuneACCESS table, retaining in-frame rearrangements with V and J assigned. Such tables are incomplete; in checked studies, under half of the missing clones stem from an unresolved V gene, and the remainder is unexplained. The sample includes some 1 million clones, with roughly 80% observed a single time. In total, the top ten clones hold roughly 1.4% of the sample. What was sequenced was memory CD4+ T cells sorted from blood. This specimen's cell subset or site label, per the study, means: CD45RA-negative fraction. The receptor source for this set is a man aged 18 to 30 in good health.

This clone appeared many times. V and J are TRBV4-1 and TRBJ2-7; 11 bases fit TRBD2. J was trimmed by 6 bases and V by 4 bases; bases with no gene match: 8. Germline-derived CDR1 and CDR2 are MGHRA and YSYEKL. This CDR3 is 15 amino acids long. As DNA, the CDR3 is TGCGCCAGCAGCCGTAGCGGGGGGGAGACCCTCGAGCAGTACTTC. It specifies CASSRSGGETLEQYF.

A word on this clone: One end of the junction fails to match germline, which may point to a read error. The chain recombines TRBV2 with TRBJ2-3; TRBD1 might be the D (5 bases). Germline V lookup: CDR1 SNHLY, CDR2 FYNNEI. The CDR3 totals 15 residues. The CDR3 DNA sequence: TGTGCCAGCAGTGAGACAGTTTCCCCCACAAATACGCAGTATTTT. It is translated as CASSETVSPTNTQYF.

This clone was counted only a few times. This rearrangement joins TRBV7-2 to TRBJ1-5; weak D call: TRBD1 (6 bases). The CDR3 covers 15 residues. The germline V and J ends were trimmed by 2 bases and 6 bases, with 14 bases remaining between them. The germline CDR1 and CDR2 sequences are SGHTA and FQGNSA. This CDR3 reads CASSLMAGGGQPQHF. Here the CDR3 DNA reads TGTGCCAGCAGCTTAATGGCTGGGGGCGGTCAGCCCCAGCATTTT. Based on the CDR3 plus reference TRBV7-2 and TRBJ1-5, the full variable domain is GAGVSQSPSNKVTEKGKDVELRCDPISGHTALYWYRQSLGQGLEFLIYFQGNSAPDKSGLPSDRFSAERTGGSVSTLTIQRTQQEDSAVYLCASSLMAGGGQPQHFGDGTRLSIL.

The rearrangement links TRBV27 to TRBJ1-2; D not certain. The CDR3 loop spans 15 amino acids. CDR1 is MNHEY and CDR2 is SMNVEV in the germline V gene (reference sequence). Trimming cost V 0 bases and J 10 bases, with 18 bases left between them. CDR3 amino acids: CASSLSRAGSKVYTF. Here the CDR3 DNA reads TGTGCCAGCAGTTTATCGAGGGCAGGTTCGAAAGTCTACACCTTC.

The chain combines TRBV18 with TRBJ2-4; 16 bases match TRBD2. The length of the CDR3 is 16 residues. The junction had 3 bases not matched to a gene; V was cut back by 3 bases and J by 7 bases. Germline V gene data show CDR1 as KGHSH and CDR2 as LQKENI. For the CDR3, the DNA is TGTGCCAGCTCACCGGGACTAGCGGGAGGGCCGAACATTCAGTACTTC. Translated, it gives CASSPGLAGGPNIQYF.

The V and J genes are TRBV9 and TRBJ1-6; D not certain. CDR1 is SGDLS, CDR2 YYNGEE, per germline. The CDR3 contains 16 residues. V lost 0 bases to trimming and J lost 7 bases, with 14 bases between them. Here the CDR3 DNA reads TGTGCCAGCAGCGTAGACCCGCTAACAGTGAATTCACCCCTCCACTTT. It is translated as CASSVDPLTVNSPLHF.

The chain combines TRBV6-5 with TRBJ2-7; no definite D call. V lost 7 bases and J 3 bases, leaving 16 bases between the germline ends. CDR1 is MNHEY, CDR2 SVGAGI, per germline. This CDR3 is built from 14 residues. The chain's CDR3 is CASKYRAEYYEQYF. The CDR3 region has the DNA TGTGCCAGCAAGTACCGGGCAGAGTACTACGAGCAGTACTTC.

The chain links TRBV6-6 to TRBJ2-3; 7 bases are shared with TRBD2. The junction had 7 bases not matched to a gene; V was cut back by 10 bases and J by 0 bases. This CDR3 is 14 amino acids long. CDR1 and CDR2 (germline): MNHNY, SVGAGI (reference sequence). CDR3: CATRGSGSTDTQYF. Here the CDR3 DNA reads TGTGCCACCAGAGGTAGCGGGAGCACAGATACGCAGTATTTT.

A remark on this clone: Other DNA sequences in this specimen translate into the identical CDR3. This chain joins TRBV5-1 and TRBJ2-3; 10 positions agree with TRBD2. The CDR3 loop spans 16 amino acids. Germline values: CDR1 SGHRS, CDR2 YFSETQ. V lost 3 bases to trimming and J lost 2 bases; unmatched junction nucleotides: 6. The CDR3 DNA reads TGCGCCAGCAGCTCGAGGACTAGCGGAGACACAGATACGCAGTATTTT. Protein sequence: CASSSRTSGDTDTQYF.

The CDR3 bases are TGTGCCAGCAGCTTAGGGTCAGTATTGAACACTGAAGCTTTCTTT. Its translation: CASSLGSVLNTEAFF. The chain links TRBV11-2 to TRBJ1-1, with no clear D. The germline V and J ends were trimmed by 1 base and 0 bases, with 9 bases remaining between them. The CDR3 totals 15 residues. Per the germline V gene, CDR1 is SGHAT and CDR2 is FQNNGV.

This sequence joins TRBV18 and TRBJ1-6, with D hard to call. The CDR3 runs to 13 residues. V was clipped by 6 bases and J by 6 bases, with 9 bases between them. Per the germline V gene, CDR1 is KGHSH and CDR2 is LQKENI. The CDR3 DNA reads as TGTGCCAGCTCCCTGGACCTTAATTCACCCCTCCACTTT. Its protein is CASSLDLNSPLHF.

J is TRBJ2-2 and V is TRBV11-3, with 7 positions matching TRBD2. V lost 5 bases, J lost 4 bases, and 16 bases stayed unmatched. This CDR3 is 18 amino acids long. CDR1 and CDR2 (germline): SGHNT, YENEEA. The CDR3 DNA reads TGTGCCAGCAGCCCCCGTTTGGGCGGGAGTGCCGGCACCGGGGAGCTGTTTTTT. It specifies CASSPRLGGSAGTGELFF.

V and J are TRBV5-1 and TRBJ2-3; 9 bases align to TRBD2. This CDR3 has 16 amino acids. CDR1 is SGHRS, CDR2 YFSETQ, per germline. The junction had 9 bases not matched to a gene; V was cut back by 4 bases and J by 3 bases. In DNA form, the CDR3 reads TGCGCCAGCAGCGTTGGATATCTAGCGGGAACAGATACGCAGTATTTT. Its protein product is CASSVGYLAGTDTQYF.

This clone was seen only once. Other DNA sequences in the sample encode the same CDR3. The genes are TRBV5-4 and TRBJ2-3, with 14 bases that match TRBD2. CDR3 length: 17 amino acids. CDR1 and CDR2 from the germline V gene are SGHNT and YYREEE (reference sequence). With V trimmed by 3 bases and J by 1 base, 4 bases remained unmatched. The DNA for the CDR3 is TGTGCCAGCAGCTCCGGACTAGCGGGAGGAGGCACAGATACGCAGTATTTT. This encodes CASSSGLAGGGTDTQYF.

This clone was seen ten or more times. The chain is built from TRBV9 and TRBJ2-3; either TRBD1 or TRBD2 may fit D (6 bases each). Germline loops: CDR1 SGDLS, CDR2 YYNGEE. This CDR3 contains 15 residues. V was pared by 0 bases and J by 4 bases, with 12 bases between. The CDR3 sequence is CASSVGYGGADTQYF. The CDR3 DNA sequence: TGTGCCAGCAGCGTAGGGTACGGGGGCGCAGATACGCAGTATTTT.

The gene calls are TRBV2 and TRBJ1-5; D call uncertain. The CDR3 sequence is 13 residues long. From germline, CDR1 is SNHLY and CDR2 FYNNEI. V was shortened by 7 bases and J by 2 bases, with 9 bases between the two germline ends. The CDR3 loop reads CASKRFGNQPQHF. The DNA of the CDR3 is TGTGCCAGCAAACGCTTCGGCAATCAGCCCCAGCATTTT.

V gene TRBV19 combines with J gene TRBJ1-3; 8 nucleotides agree with TRBD1. CDR1 is LNHDA, CDR2 SQIVND, per germline (reference sequence). The junction had 11 bases not matched to a gene; V was cut back by 8 bases and J by 2 bases. CDR3 length: 16 residues. For the CDR3, the DNA is TGTGCCAGTCATATTGGGGACAGGAGAGCTGGAAACACCATATATTTT. This translates into CASHIGDRRAGNTIYF.

The chain has TRBV30 and TRBJ2-3, with D unclear. The CDR3 is made up of 12 amino acids. Trimming cost V 2 bases and J 2 bases, with 5 bases left between them. From germline, CDR1 is GTSNPN and CDR2 SVGIG (reference sequence). This CDR3 reads CAWSRPTDTQYF. For the CDR3, the DNA is TGTGCCTGGAGTAGACCCACAGATACGCAGTATTTT.

V is TRBV5-1 and J is TRBJ2-3, with unresolved D. This CDR3 comprises 15 residues. V was shortened by 4 bases and J by 4 bases, with 16 bases between the two germline ends. The germline V gene has CDR1 SGHRS and CDR2 YFSETQ. In nucleotides, the CDR3 is TGCGCCAGCAGCAAGGACGGCAAACCTTCAGATACGCAGTATTTT. Protein sequence: CASSKDGKPSDTQYF.

V and J are TRBV6-4 and TRBJ2-7; tentatively, D is TRBD2 (6 bases). The CDR3 consists of 16 residues. Germline CDR1 reads MRHNA; CDR2 reads SNTAGT. V was cut by 0 bases and J by 6 bases, with 18 bases left in between. DNA for the CDR3: TGTGCCAGCAGTGACTCATTGTTGGGAGGAGTGATCGAGCAGTACTTC. It is translated as CASSDSLLGGVIEQYF.

This CDR3 reads CASSLAKGRETQYF. CDR3 bases: TGTGCCAGCAGCTTAGCCAAAGGTCGAGAGACCCAGTACTTC. The chain combines TRBV7-2 with TRBJ2-5; no definite D call. V was trimmed by 0 bases and J by 4 bases, leaving 9 bases between them. The CDR3 is made up of 14 amino acids. The germline V gene has CDR1 SGHTA and CDR2 FQGNSA.

The V gene is TRBV2, the J gene TRBJ1-3, with 7 bases that match TRBD1. The CDR3 loop spans 15 amino acids. Losses at the gene ends were 7 bases for V and 4 bases for J; bases not matched to a gene: 10. Germline CDR1 and CDR2: SNHLY and FYNNEI. The CDR3 reads CASTPGTERGNTIYF. The CDR3 DNA reads as TGTGCCAGCACCCCTGGGACAGAACGAGGAAACACCATATATTTT.

In its sample, this clone was seen many times. The chain combines TRBV6-1 with TRBJ2-7; D possibly uses TRBD1 or TRBD2 (5 bases each). In germline, CDR1 is MNHNS, CDR2 SASEGT. V lost 7 bases to trimming and J lost 2 bases, with 15 bases between them. The CDR3 runs 14 residues. Written as DNA, the CDR3 is TGTGCCAGCACTGGGGCGGGCAGGACCTACGAGCAGTACTTC. It specifies CASTGAGRTYEQYF.